A selection of T cell receptor beta chains follows, all from one sample in a study of OX40 agonist ivuxolimab in advanced cancers. Sequencing used immunoSEQ multiplex PCR; TCRdb keeps in-frame clones, though not all of them. The sample comprises about 80,000 clones, about 86% of which are singletons, and less than 2.5% rests with the top ten. The specimen comprised CD4+ or CD8+ T cells sorted from blood, sampled in a trial of the OX40 agonist ivuxolimab. These receptors all come from an adult with an advanced solid tumor such as melanoma, head and neck, liver or kidney cancer. The conserved cysteine and the conserved F or W are not part of the CDR3 here. Fields, in order: CDR3 protein, J gene, V gene, D gene, clone size. The D gene is left open where the match is weak. Rows give clone size only sometimes, using once, few, many, or a class for an expanded clone.

ASSKNPFGFNSPLH	TRBJ1-6	TRBV28	-	-
ASRPSFSSNQPQH	TRBJ1-5	TRBV28	-	-
ASSLQAGNEQF	TRBJ2-1	TRBV7-3	-	once
ASSLVGSSNEQF	TRBJ2-1	TRBV5-4	-	-
ASSLAQGPLEQF	TRBJ2-1	TRBV5-1	-	few
ASSPDRGETEAF	TRBJ1-1	TRBV7-3	TRBD1	-
ASSMGQEGSEQY	TRBJ2-7	TRBV19	TRBD1	few
ASSLSPETQY	TRBJ2-5	TRBV5-4	-	-
ASSQVTMNTEAF	TRBJ1-1	TRBV4-1	-	-
ASTRTSNTEAF	TRBJ1-1	TRBV6-5	-	-
ASSDGDRLGANVLT	TRBJ2-6	TRBV27	TRBD1	-
ASSVGQDSRSNYGYT	TRBJ1-2	TRBV9	-	-
ASSEQSGTDTQY	TRBJ2-3	TRBV5-1	-	-
ASSPGLAYNEQF	TRBJ2-1	TRBV6-5	TRBD2	-
SVRRQESLRQY	TRBJ2-7	TRBV29-1	-	-
ASGTGFGTGELF	TRBJ2-2	TRBV2	-	-
ASRTSANNEQF	TRBJ2-1	TRBV19	TRBD2	-
ASSFRQANTIY	TRBJ1-3	TRBV7-9	-	few
ASSQVRESTDTQY	TRBJ2-3	TRBV4-3	-	-
ASSLYTSASTDTQY	TRBJ2-3	TRBV7-8	-	-
ASSSDISYEQY	TRBJ2-7	TRBV5-1	-	-
ASMKGRSSYEQY	TRBJ2-7	TRBV6-1	-	-
ASSVGDRVNNEQF	TRBJ2-1	TRBV9	TRBD1	-
ASSWSAAGVSSNNEQF	TRBJ2-1	TRBV5-1	-	once
ASSPRSFSGGAENEQF	TRBJ2-1	TRBV5-1	TRBD2	-
ASSPSPGAGGTENIQY	TRBJ2-4	TRBV9	-	once
ASSLRPNTEAF	TRBJ1-1	TRBV5-1	-	-
AIGGDLGPQH	TRBJ1-5	TRBV30	-	-
ASSGGGIYNEQF	TRBJ2-1	TRBV5-1	TRBD2	-
ASNYGTNDSPLH	TRBJ1-6	TRBV5-1	-	-
ASSSSLYEQY	TRBJ2-7	TRBV6-5	-	once
ASSFRLAGGTGELF	TRBJ2-2	TRBV28	TRBD2	-
ASSLGAGGPVEQY	TRBJ2-7	TRBV7-2	TRBD2	-
ASRRGTGTTETQY	TRBJ2-5	TRBV7-9	TRBD1	few
ASSPFWGLRQGSYEQY	TRBJ2-7	TRBV11-2	TRBD1	-
ASRRGGADTQY	TRBJ2-3	TRBV6-1	-	-
SVVGGLGETQY	TRBJ2-5	TRBV29-1	-	-
ASSAQEEETQY	TRBJ2-5	TRBV11-3	-	few
ASSELSRGIETQY	TRBJ2-5	TRBV6-1	-	-
ASSQVGDRRPQH	TRBJ1-5	TRBV4-1	-	-
ASSVSTGGFSNQPQH	TRBJ1-5	TRBV6-1	TRBD1	-
ASSHNYEQY	TRBJ2-7	TRBV5-6	-	-